This TCR beta chain was captured by sequencing in a study of blood T cell repertoires in COVID-19. Study summary: Italy, Spain and the United States were the sources of the convalescent and acute COVID-19 samples.

The data were produced by immunoSEQ multiplex PCR, yet TCRdb's version contains in-frame clones alone and is incomplete. The top ten hold 2.5% to 3% of the sample, which has approximately 78,000 clones, approximately 93% seen once. Germline loops: CDR1 MNHEY, CDR2 SVGEGT. V gave up 6 bases and J gave up 0 bases; unmatched junction bases: 6. The CDR3 sequence is 15 residues long. A Seattle source enrolled patients during active infection and followed them longitudinally. The sample was peripheral blood. The chain joins TRBV6-2 or TRBV6-3 to TRBJ2-7; 9 nucleotides agree with TRBD1. The sequence was obtained from a man aged 50-60 years with COVID-19, enrolled during active disease. CDR3 nucleotides: TGTGCCAGCAGCGACGGGACAGGGAGCTCCTACGAGCAGTACTTC. It translates to CASSDGTGSSYEQYF.